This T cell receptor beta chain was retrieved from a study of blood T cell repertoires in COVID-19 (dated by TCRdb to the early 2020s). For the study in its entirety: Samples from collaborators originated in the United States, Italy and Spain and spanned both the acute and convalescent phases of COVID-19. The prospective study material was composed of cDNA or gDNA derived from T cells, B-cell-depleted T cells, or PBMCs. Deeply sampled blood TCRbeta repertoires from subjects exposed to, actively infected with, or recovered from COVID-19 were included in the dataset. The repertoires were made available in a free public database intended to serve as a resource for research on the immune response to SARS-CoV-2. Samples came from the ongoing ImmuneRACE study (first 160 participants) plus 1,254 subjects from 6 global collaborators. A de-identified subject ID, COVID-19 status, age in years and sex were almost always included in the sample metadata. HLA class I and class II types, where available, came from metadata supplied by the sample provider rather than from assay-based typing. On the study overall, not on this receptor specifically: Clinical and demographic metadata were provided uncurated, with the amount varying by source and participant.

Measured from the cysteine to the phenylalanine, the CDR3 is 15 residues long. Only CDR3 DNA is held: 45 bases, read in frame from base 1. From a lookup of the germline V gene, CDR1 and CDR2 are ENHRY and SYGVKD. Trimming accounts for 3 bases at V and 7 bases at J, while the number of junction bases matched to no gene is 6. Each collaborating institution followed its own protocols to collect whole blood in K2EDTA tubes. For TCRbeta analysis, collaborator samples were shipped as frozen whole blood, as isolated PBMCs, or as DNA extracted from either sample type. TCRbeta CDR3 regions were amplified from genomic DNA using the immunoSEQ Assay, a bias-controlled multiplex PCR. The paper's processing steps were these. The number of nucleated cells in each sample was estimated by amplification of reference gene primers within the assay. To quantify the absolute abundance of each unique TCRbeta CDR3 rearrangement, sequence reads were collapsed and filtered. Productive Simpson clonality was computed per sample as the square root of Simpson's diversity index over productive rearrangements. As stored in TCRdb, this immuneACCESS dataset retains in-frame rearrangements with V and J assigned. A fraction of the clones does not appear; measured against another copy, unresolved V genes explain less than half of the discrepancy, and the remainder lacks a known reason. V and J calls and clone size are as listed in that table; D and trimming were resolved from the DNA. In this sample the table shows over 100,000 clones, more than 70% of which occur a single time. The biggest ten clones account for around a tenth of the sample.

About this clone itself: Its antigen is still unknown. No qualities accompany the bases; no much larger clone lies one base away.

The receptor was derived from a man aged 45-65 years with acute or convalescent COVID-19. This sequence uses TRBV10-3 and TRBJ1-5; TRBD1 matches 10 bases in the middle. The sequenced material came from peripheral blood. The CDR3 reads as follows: CAISDGTGVGQPQHF. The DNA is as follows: TGTGCCATCAGTGACGGGACAGGGGTTGGGCAGCCCCAGCATTTT.